This entry lists 20 T cell receptor beta chains sequenced from one sample in a study of long-term antiretroviral therapy in people with HIV. immunoSEQ v3.0 was run at survey level. TCRdb keeps only in-frame clones here, not all; method: immunoSEQ multiplex PCR. The sample comprises about 16,000 clones, approximately 87% of which are singletons, and about 11% rests with the top ten. The sample here was unsorted PBMCs, taken 0.7 years before starting antiretroviral therapy. Receptor source: a man aged 50 to 59 with HIV.

The V gene is TRBV10-3, the J gene TRBJ2-3; D is unresolved. CDR1 and CDR2 from the germline V gene are ENHRY and SYGVKD. The CDR3 is made up of 13 amino acids. Trimming took off 3 bases at V and 4 bases at J, with 8 bases between the two ends. CDR3 sequence: CAISDSLADTQYF. The DNA for the CDR3 is TGTGCCATCAGTGATAGTCTAGCAGATACGCAGTATTTT.

The chain employs TRBV5-6 and TRBJ1-1; D gene unclear. CDR1 is SGHDT and CDR2 is YYEEEE in the germline V gene. V was clipped by 0 bases and J by 10 bases, with 10 bases between them. CDR3 length: 12 amino acids. The CDR3 protein is CASSLEGLGAFF. For the CDR3, the DNA is TGTGCCAGCAGCTTGGAGGGATTAGGAGCTTTCTTT.

This CDR3 reads CASSSDDRGIDNEQFF. The DNA of the CDR3 is TGTGCCAGCAGCTCAGATGACAGGGGGATTGACAATGAGCAGTTCTTC. This rearrangement joins TRBV7-9 to TRBJ2-1, with TRBD1 identical over 9 bases. V lost 4 bases to trimming and J lost 5 bases; unmatched junction nucleotides: 9. This CDR3 region has 16 residues. CDR1 and CDR2 from the germline V gene are SEHNR and FQNEAQ (reference sequence).

This sequence joins TRBV9 and TRBJ2-7, with 8 bases lining up with TRBD1. Trimming at V came to 3 bases and at J to 0 bases, leaving 2 bases not matched to a gene. There are 14 residues in the CDR3. Germline V lookup: CDR1 SGDLS, CDR2 YYNGEE. In DNA form, the CDR3 reads TGTGCCAGCAGCGCGGGACAGGTCTCCTACGAGCAGTACTTC. This encodes CASSAGQVSYEQYF.

This chain links TRBV11-1 with TRBJ1-1, with a possible D match to TRBD1 (5 bases). The CDR3 loop spans 15 amino acids. CDR1 and CDR2 from the germline V gene are SGHAT and FQDESV (reference sequence). The V end lost 4 bases, the J end lost 0 bases, and 12 bases lay between the germline ends. The CDR3 DNA reads as TGTGCCAGCAGCTCAGCAGGGATGGTGAACACTGAAGCTTTCTTT. It codes for CASSSAGMVNTEAFF.

This clone was picked up a small number of times. The J gene is TRBJ2-1, the V gene TRBV7-6; D gene ambiguous. Germline CDR1 SGHVS, CDR2 FNYEAQ. The CDR3 is made up of 17 amino acids. V lost 0 bases and J 5 bases, leaving 17 bases between the germline ends. The DNA of the CDR3 is TGTGCCAGCAGCTTAGCGCCCAGGCCCAGGTCCCACAATGAGCAGTTCTTC. This encodes CASSLAPRPRSHNEQFF.

V is TRBV18 and J is TRBJ2-5; D may match TRBD1 or TRBD2 (6 bases each). Germline V gene sequence: CDR1 KGHSH, CDR2 LQKENI. The CDR3 extends over 15 amino acids. V was cut by 2 bases and J by 4 bases, with 14 bases left in between. This chain's CDR3 is CASSPGGGRGETQYF. Written as DNA, the CDR3 is TGTGCCAGCTCACCAGGTGGGGGGCGCGGAGAGACCCAGTACTTC. Filled out from reference TRBV18 and TRBJ2-5, the complete variable domain reads NAGVMQNPRHLVRRRGQEARLRCSPMKGHSHVYWYRQLPEEGLKFMVYLQKENIIDESGMPKERFSAEFPKEGPSILRIQQVVRGDSAAYFCASSPGGGRGETQYFGPGTRLLVL.

The chain combines TRBV5-6 with TRBJ1-1, with D uncertain. Per the germline V gene, CDR1 is SGHDT and CDR2 is YYEEEE. The CDR3 is made up of 16 amino acids. Trimming shortened V by 1 base and J by 0 bases, and 13 bases separated the two germline ends. The CDR3 loop reads CASSLSTAELNTEAFF. As DNA, the CDR3 is TGTGCCAGCAGCTTGAGTACGGCCGAACTGAACACTGAAGCTTTCTTT. Together with reference TRBV5-6 and TRBJ1-1, the CDR3 gives the full variable domain: DAGVTQSPTHLIKTRGQQVTLRCSPKSGHDTVSWYQQALGQGPQFIFQYYEEEERQRGNFPDRFSGHQFPNYSSELNVNALLLGDSALYLCASSLSTAELNTEAFFGQGTRLTVV.

The rearrangement joins TRBV13 to TRBJ2-5; 10 bases fit TRBD2. Trimming at V came to 5 bases and at J to 4 bases, leaving 7 bases not matched to a gene. The germline CDR1 and CDR2 sequences are PRHDT and FYEKMQ (reference sequence). The CDR3 consists of 15 residues. In DNA form, the CDR3 reads TGTGCCAGCAGCAAGCGGGGGGGCCTGGGAGAGACCCAGTACTTC. It translates to CASSKRGGLGETQYF.

The gene calls are TRBV19 and TRBJ1-5, with D possibly matching TRBD1 (5 bases). The V gene's germline CDR1 is LNHDA and CDR2 SQIVND (reference sequence). This CDR3 comprises 14 residues. Trimming left V 5 bases short and J 6 bases short, with 14 bases between. This chain's CDR3 is CASSDLLGGQPQHF. The CDR3 DNA reads as TGTGCCAGTAGTGACCTCCTTGGGGGTCAGCCCCAGCATTTT.

The rearrangement joins TRBV7-8 to TRBJ2-3; 10 bases map to TRBD2. V trimming: 1 base; J trimming: 0 bases; junction bases outside the gene matches: 16. This CDR3 region has 21 residues. CDR1 SGHVS and CDR2 FQNEAQ come from the germline V gene. The CDR3 region is CASSLGMGGLADYPSTDTQYF. CDR3 bases: TGTGCCAGCAGCTTAGGGATGGGTGGACTAGCGGACTATCCTAGCACAGATACGCAGTATTTT.

The chain links TRBV6-1 to TRBJ2-7; 8 nucleotides agree with TRBD1. J was trimmed by 0 bases and V by 8 bases; bases with no gene match: 6. The germline CDR1 and CDR2 sequences are MNHNS and SASEGT. The CDR3 runs 14 residues. The CDR3 coding sequence is TGTGCCAGCGTCAGGGGGCCTAGCTCCTACGAGCAGTACTTC. Amino acids: CASVRGPSSYEQYF.

This chain joins TRBV2 and TRBJ1-2, with no clear D. The germline gives CDR1 SNHLY, CDR2 FYNNEI. Trimming left V 7 bases short and J 4 bases short, with 10 bases between. The CDR3 contains 12 residues. CDR3 sequence: CASKEEPYGYTF. The CDR3 nucleotides read TGTGCCAGCAAGGAAGAACCCTATGGCTACACCTTC. The whole variable domain, remainder taken from reference TRBV2 and TRBJ1-2, is EPEVTQTPSHQVTQMGQEVILRCVPISNHLYFYWYRQILGQKVEFLVSFYNNEISEKSEIFDDQFSVERPDGSNFTLKIRSTKLEDSAMYFCASKEEPYGYTFGSGTRLTVV.

V usage is TRBV5-1 and J usage is TRBJ2-5, with D unclear. The CDR3 runs to 12 residues. Trimming pared 7 bases from V and 5 bases from J, leaving 12 bases between. Germline CDR1 SGHRS, CDR2 YFSETQ. The CDR3 spells CASLQPAETQYF. In DNA form, the CDR3 reads TGCGCCAGCCTACAACCTGCGGAGACCCAGTACTTC.

The V and J genes are TRBV7-2 and TRBJ1-2; TRBD1 agrees at 9 bases. V lost 5 bases to trimming and J lost 5 bases; unmatched junction nucleotides: 3. The CDR3 is 13 residues long. Germline CDR1 is SGHTA and CDR2 is FQGNSA. The CDR3 region has the DNA TGTGCCAGCAGCATAGGACAGGGGTATGGCTACACCTTC. Its protein is CASSIGQGYGYTF.

The V gene is TRBV5-1, the J gene TRBJ2-5; D could derive from TRBD1 or TRBD2 (5 bases each). Germline loops: CDR1 SGHRS, CDR2 YFSETQ. This CDR3 has 15 residues. The V and J ends lost 0 bases and 5 bases respectively, with 14 bases between them. CDR3 coding DNA: TGCGCCAGCAGCTTGGATGGTAGAGGGGAGGAGACCCAGTACTTC. It encodes CASSLDGRGEETQYF.

The chain recombines TRBV5-1 with TRBJ2-7; D is possibly TRBD2 (6 bases). The CDR3 covers 15 residues. CDR1 is SGHRS, CDR2 YFSETQ, per germline. Trimming pared 3 bases from V and 0 bases from J, leaving 13 bases between. CDR3 nucleotide sequence: TGCGCCAGCAGCTCAGGAACGGGAGTCTCCTACGAGCAGTACTTC. Protein: CASSSGTGVSYEQYF.

The genes are TRBV7-9 and TRBJ2-2; D call uncertain. The germline V gene has CDR1 SEHNR and CDR2 FQNEAQ (reference sequence). The CDR3 sequence is 17 residues long. V was pared by 2 bases and J by 1 base, with 14 bases between. The CDR3 DNA is TGTGCCAGCAGCTTACCCGTCAGAGCCGTGAACACCGGGGAGCTGTTTTTT. Translating gives CASSLPVRAVNTGELFF. The full variable domain, in which reference TRBV7-9 and TRBJ2-2 provide the parts outside the CDR3, is DTGVSQNPRHKITKRGQNVTFRCDPISEHNRLYWYRQTLGQGPEFLTYFQNEAQLEKSRLLSDRFSAERPKGSFSTLEIQRTEQGDSAMYLCASSLPVRAVNTGELFFGEGSRLTVL.

This chain joins TRBV11-2 and TRBJ1-4; D is possibly TRBD1 (5 bases). Trimming pared 2 bases from V and 5 bases from J, leaving 6 bases between. Germline V gene lookup returns CDR1 SGHAT and CDR2 FQNNGV. The CDR3 runs to 13 residues. The CDR3 DNA reads TGTGCCAGCAGCTTACAGGGAAATGAAAAACTGTTTTTT. Translating gives CASSLQGNEKLFF.

This chain joins TRBV10-2 and TRBJ2-2; D is ambiguous. The germline gives CDR1 WSHSY, CDR2 SAAADI. This CDR3 has 12 residues. Trimming removed 1 base from V and 7 bases from J, with 4 bases in between. CDR3 nucleotides: TGCGCCAGCAGTGAGTTGGTCGGGGAGCTGTTTTTT. Its translation is CASSELVGELFF.